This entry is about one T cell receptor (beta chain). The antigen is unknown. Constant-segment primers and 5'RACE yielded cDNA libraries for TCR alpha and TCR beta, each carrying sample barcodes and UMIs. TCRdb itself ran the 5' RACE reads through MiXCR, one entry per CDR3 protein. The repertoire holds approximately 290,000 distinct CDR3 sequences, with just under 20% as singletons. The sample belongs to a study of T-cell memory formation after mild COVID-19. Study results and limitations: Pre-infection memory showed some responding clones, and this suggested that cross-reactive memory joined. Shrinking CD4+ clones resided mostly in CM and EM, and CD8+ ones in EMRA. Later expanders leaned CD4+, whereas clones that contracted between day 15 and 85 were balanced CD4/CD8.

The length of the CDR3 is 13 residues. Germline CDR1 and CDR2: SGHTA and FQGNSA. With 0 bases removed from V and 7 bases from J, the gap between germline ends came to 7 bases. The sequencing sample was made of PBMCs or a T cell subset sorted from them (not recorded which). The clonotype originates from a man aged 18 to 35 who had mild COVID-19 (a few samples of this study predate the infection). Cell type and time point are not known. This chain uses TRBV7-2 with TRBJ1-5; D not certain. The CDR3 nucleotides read TGTGCCAGCAGCTTAGCGTTCGGGCAGCCCCAGCATTTT. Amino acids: CASSLAFGQPQHF. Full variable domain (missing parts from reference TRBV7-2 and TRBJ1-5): GAGVSQSPSNKVTEKGKDVELRCDPISGHTALYWYRQSLGQGLEFLIYFQGNSAPDKSGLPSDRFSAERTGGSVSTLTIQRTQQEDSAVYLCASSLAFGQPQHFGDGTRLSIL.